Following are 7 T cell receptor beta chains from one sample sequenced in a study of blood T cells in healthy people across ages. It was with a sample-barcoded 5' primer and a J-beta primer mix that a second PCR of roughly 7 to 12 cycles was run. TCRdb reanalysed the 5' RACE reads using MiXCR and keeps one entry per CDR3 protein. The sample shows 650,000 to 1,000,000 distinct CDR3 sequences, about 34% of them seen only once. Material: blood. These receptors were collected from a man younger than 35 in good health.

The genes are TRBV7-9 and TRBJ2-5, with TRBD2 as a possible D gene (6 bases). Looked up from germline, CDR1 is SEHNR and CDR2 is FQNEAQ (reference sequence). V was cut by 8 bases and J by 11 bases, with 30 bases left in between. The CDR3 contains 16 residues. For the CDR3, the DNA is TGTGCCAGCGGCTCCCGGACTATGGAAGAGGCTTTTGAGCAGTACTTC. As protein: CASGSRTMEEAFEQYF.

This rearrangement joins TRBV7-3 to TRBJ2-1, with 7 bases that match TRBD1. The CDR3 consists of 13 residues. Germline CDR1 is SGHTA and CDR2 is FQGTGA. The V gene end was trimmed by 2 bases and the J gene end by 8 bases; junction bases not matched to a gene: 3. The CDR3 here is CASSLERGHEQFF. The DNA for the CDR3 is TGTGCCAGCAGCTTAGAGAGGGGGCATGAGCAGTTCTTC.

As to this clonotype: A much larger clone differs from this one at a single base, so this may be a read error. The rearrangement uses TRBV12-3 or TRBV12-4 and TRBJ1-5; 8 bases agree with TRBD1. V shed 2 bases and J 5 bases; nucleotides not matched to a gene: 5. This CDR3 has 15 residues. The chain's CDR3 is CASSLWGTGDQPQHF. The CDR3 bases are TGTGCCAGCAGTTTATGGGGGACAGGAGATCAGCCCCAGCATTTT.

The chain uses TRBV28 and TRBJ1-5; 8 bases map to TRBD1. The germline CDR1 and CDR2 sequences are MDHEN and SYDVKM. Trimming removed 6 bases from V and 6 bases from J; junction bases left unmatched: 7. There are 14 residues in the CDR3. The CDR3 DNA reads as TGTGCCAGCAGGAAGGACAGGGCCCGTCAGCCCCAGCATTTT. The encoded protein is CASRKDRARQPQHF.

The genes are TRBV4-3 and TRBJ1-1, with D tentatively TRBD1 (6 bases). V shed 4 bases and J shed 2 bases, with 17 bases lying between them. This CDR3 comprises 16 residues. Per germline, CDR1 LGHNA and CDR2 YSLEER. In DNA form, the CDR3 reads TGCGCCAGCAGCCGGGGGCGGGCAGGGATAAACACTGAAGCTTTCTTT. This sequence encodes CASSRGRAGINTEAFF.

The chain uses TRBV28 and TRBJ2-3; a weak D match, TRBD1 (6 bases). This CDR3 has 13 amino acids. Looked up from germline, CDR1 is MDHEN and CDR2 is SYDVKM. V dropped 11 bases and J dropped 8 bases, with 20 bases sitting between them. CDR3 bases: TGTGCCTGTAAACAGGGCCCAATAGCTACGCAGTATTTT. Amino acids: CACKQGPIATQYF.

J is TRBJ1-5 and V is TRBV6-6; D not certain. This CDR3 is 17 amino acids long. Germline loops: CDR1 MNHNY, CDR2 SVGAGI (reference sequence). The V end was cut by 4 bases, the J end by 5 bases, with 21 bases between. CDR3 bases: TGTGCCAGCAGTTTCCAAATGGGCCCCATGTTGGATCAGCCCCAGCATTTT. Translation: CASSFQMGPMLDQPQHF.